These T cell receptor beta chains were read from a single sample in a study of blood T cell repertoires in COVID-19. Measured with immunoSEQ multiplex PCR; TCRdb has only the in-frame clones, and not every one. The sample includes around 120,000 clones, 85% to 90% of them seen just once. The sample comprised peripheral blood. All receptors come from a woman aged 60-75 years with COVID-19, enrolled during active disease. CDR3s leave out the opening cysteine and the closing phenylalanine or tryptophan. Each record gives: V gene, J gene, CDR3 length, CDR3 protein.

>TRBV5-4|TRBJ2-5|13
ASSPVLGGSETQY
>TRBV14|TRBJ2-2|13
ASSQVGRNTGELF
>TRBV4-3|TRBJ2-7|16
ASSQDPSRRTPPYEQY
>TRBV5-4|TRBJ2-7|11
ASSFHPTYEQY
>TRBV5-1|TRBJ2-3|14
ASSAQGRSSTDTQY
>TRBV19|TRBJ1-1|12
ASKYRGADTEAF
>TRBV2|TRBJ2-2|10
ASMRVTGELF
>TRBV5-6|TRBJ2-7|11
PSSWGGTYEQY
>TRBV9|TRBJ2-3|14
ASSARGRGLTDTQY
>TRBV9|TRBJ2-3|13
ASSVAGGGTDTQY
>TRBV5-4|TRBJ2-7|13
ASSTGQASSYEQY
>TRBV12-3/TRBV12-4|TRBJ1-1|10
ASSLGGPEAF
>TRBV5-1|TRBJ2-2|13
ASSLPGGPTGELF
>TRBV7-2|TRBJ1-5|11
ASSPRGAQPQH
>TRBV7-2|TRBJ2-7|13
ASSTRQGFFYEQY
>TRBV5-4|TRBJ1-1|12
ASSQTGDRTEAF
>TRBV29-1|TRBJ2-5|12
SVRLGTVQETQY
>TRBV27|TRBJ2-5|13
ASRASGGLQETQY
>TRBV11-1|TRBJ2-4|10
ASSPASGIQY
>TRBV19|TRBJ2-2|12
ASRRQDYSGELF
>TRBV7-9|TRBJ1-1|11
ASSIPRGLEAF
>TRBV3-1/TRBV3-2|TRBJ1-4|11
ASSPGTVEKLF
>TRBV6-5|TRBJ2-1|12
ASRSPGQNNEQF
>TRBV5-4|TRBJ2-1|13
ASSLGTPVYNEQF
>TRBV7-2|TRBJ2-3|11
ASSPQGSDTQY
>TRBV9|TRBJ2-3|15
ASSVTSGGAGTDTQY
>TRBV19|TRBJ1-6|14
ASSIAGGFYNSPLH
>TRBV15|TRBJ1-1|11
ATTHIQNTEAF
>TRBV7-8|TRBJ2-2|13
ASSPQGPGTGELF
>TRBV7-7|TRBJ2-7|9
ASTQGSEQY
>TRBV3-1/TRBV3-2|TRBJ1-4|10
ASSQDREKLF
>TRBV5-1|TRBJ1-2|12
ASSLVAGHYGYT
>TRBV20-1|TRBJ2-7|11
SASDGLDYEQY
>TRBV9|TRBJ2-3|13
ASSVGRADTDTQY
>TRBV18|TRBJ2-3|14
ASSPPYGVSTDTQY
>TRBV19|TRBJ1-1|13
ASSIRRGGSTEAF
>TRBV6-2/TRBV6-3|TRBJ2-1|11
ASSRTSRDEQF
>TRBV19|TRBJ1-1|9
ASRENTEAF
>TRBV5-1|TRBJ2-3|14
ASSKGLAGATDTQY
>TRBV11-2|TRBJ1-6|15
ASSRQRTGRGNSPLH
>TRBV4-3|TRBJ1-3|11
ASSHLSGNTIY
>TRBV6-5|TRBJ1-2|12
ASSTRTGDGGYT
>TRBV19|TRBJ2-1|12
ASTRRPQLGEQF
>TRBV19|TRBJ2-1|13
ASSIKTGVYNEQF
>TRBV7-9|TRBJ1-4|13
ASSLAGQGGEKLF
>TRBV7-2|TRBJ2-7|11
ASSLEGAYEQY